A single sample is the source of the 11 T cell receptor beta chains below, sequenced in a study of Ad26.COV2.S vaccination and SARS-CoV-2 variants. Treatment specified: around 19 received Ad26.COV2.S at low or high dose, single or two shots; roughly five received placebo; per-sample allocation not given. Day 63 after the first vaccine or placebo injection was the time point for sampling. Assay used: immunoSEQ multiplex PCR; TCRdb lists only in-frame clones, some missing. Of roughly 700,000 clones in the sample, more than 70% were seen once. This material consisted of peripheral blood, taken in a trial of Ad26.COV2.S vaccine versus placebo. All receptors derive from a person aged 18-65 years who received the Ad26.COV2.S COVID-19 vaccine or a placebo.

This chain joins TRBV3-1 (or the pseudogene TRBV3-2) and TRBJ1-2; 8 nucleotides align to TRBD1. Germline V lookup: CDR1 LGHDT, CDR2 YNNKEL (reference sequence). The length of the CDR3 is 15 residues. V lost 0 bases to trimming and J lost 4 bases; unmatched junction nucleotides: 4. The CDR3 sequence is CASSQDGTGLYGYTF. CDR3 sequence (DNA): TGTGCCAGCAGCCAAGACGGGACAGGCCTCTATGGCTACACCTTC.

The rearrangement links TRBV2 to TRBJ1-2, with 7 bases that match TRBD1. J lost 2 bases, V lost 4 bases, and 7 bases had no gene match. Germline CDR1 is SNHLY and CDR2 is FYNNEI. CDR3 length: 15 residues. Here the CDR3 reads CASSATQGGNYGYTF. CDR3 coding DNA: TGTGCCAGCAGTGCTACGCAGGGGGGCAACTATGGCTACACCTTC.

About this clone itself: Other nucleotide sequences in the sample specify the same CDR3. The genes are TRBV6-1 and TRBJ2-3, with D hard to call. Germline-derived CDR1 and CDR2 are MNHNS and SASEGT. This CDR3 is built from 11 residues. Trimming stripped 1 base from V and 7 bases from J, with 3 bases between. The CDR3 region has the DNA TGTGCCAGCAGTGAAGGCTATACGCAGTATTTT. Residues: CASSEGYTQYF.

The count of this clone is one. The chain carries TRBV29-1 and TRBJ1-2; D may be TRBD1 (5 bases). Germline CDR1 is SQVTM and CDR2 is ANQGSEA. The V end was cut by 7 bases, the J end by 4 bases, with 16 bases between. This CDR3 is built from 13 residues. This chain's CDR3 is CSADGGQGYGYTF. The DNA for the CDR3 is TGCAGCGCCGACGGAGGCCAGGGCTATGGCTACACCTTC.

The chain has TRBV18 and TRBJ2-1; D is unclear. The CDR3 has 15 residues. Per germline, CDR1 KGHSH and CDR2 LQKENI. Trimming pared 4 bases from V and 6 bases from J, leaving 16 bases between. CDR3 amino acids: CASSQATGPFNEQFF. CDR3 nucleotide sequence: TGTGCCAGCTCACAGGCCACGGGCCCCTTCAATGAGCAGTTCTTC. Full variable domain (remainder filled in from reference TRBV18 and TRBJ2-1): NAGVMQNPRHLVRRRGQEARLRCSPMKGHSHVYWYRQLPEEGLKFMVYLQKENIIDESGMPKERFSAEFPKEGPSILRIQQVVRGDSAAYFCASSQATGPFNEQFFGPGTRLTVL.

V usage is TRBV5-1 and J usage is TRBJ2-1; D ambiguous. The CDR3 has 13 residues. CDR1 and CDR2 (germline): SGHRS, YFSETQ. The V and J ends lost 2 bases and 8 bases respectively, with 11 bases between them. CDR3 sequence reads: CASSLADGYEQFF. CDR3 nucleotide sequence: TGCGCCAGCAGCTTAGCTGACGGGTATGAGCAGTTCTTC.

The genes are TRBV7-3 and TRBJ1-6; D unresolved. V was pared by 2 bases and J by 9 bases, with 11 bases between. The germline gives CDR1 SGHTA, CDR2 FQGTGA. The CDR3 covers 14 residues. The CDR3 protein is CASSLGIPGSPLHF. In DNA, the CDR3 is TGTGCCAGCAGCTTAGGCATCCCGGGTTCACCCCTCCACTTT.

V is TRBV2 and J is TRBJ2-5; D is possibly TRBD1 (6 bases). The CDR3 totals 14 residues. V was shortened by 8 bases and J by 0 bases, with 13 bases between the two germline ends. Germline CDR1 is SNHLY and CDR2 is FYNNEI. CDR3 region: CASGRQAYQETQYF. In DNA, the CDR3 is TGTGCCAGCGGGAGACAGGCGTACCAAGAGACCCAGTACTTC.

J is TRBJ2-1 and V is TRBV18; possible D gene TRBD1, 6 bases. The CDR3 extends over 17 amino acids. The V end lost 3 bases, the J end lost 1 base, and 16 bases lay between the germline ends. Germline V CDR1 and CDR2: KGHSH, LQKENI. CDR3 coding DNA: TGTGCCAGCTCACCCAGAGGGGTAGGGGGTTCCTACAATGAGCAGTTCTTC. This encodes CASSPRGVGGSYNEQFF.

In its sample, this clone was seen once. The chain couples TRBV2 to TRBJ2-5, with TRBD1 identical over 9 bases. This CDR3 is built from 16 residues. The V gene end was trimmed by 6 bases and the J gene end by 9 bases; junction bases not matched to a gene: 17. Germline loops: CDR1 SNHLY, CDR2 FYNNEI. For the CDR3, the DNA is TGTGCCAGCAGAACCTGGGACAGGGTTCACCGAGGGGCCCAGTACTTC. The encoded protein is CASRTWDRVHRGAQYF.

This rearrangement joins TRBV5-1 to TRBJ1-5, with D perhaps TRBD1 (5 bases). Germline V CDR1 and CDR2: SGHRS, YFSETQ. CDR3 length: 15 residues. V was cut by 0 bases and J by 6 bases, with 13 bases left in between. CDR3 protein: CASSLAGQDFQPQHF. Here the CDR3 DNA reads TGCGCCAGCAGCTTGGCGGGGCAGGATTTTCAGCCCCAGCATTTT.